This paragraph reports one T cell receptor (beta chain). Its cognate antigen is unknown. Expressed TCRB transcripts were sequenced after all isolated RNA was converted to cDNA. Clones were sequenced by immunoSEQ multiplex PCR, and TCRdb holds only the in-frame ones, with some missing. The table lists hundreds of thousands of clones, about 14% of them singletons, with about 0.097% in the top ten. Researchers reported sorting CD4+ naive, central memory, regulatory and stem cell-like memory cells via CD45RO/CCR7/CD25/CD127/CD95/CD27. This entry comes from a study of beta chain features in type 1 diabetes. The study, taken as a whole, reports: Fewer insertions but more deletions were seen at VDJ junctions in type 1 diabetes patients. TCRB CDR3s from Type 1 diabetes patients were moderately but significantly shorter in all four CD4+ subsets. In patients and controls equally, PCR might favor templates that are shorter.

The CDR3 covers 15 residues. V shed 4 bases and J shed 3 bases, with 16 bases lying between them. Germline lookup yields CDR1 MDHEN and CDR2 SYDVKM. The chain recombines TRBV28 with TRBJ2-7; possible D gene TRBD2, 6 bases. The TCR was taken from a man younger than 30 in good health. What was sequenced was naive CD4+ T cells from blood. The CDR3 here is CASSSAGTGNYEQYF. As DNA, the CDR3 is TGTGCCAGCAGTTCCGCGGGGACTGGGAACTACGAGCAGTACTTC.